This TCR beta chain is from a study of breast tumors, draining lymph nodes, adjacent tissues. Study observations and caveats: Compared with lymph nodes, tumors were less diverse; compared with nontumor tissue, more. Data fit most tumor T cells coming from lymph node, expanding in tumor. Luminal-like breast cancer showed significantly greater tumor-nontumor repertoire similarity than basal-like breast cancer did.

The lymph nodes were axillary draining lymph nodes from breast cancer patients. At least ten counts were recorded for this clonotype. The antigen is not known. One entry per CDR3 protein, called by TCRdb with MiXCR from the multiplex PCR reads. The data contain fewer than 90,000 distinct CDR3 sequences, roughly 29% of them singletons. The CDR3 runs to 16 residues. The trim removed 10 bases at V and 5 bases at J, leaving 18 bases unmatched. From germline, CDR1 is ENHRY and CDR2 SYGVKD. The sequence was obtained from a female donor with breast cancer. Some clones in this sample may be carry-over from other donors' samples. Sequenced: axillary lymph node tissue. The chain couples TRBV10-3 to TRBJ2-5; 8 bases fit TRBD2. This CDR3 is CATKPTSGSESETQYF. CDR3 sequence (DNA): TGTGCCACCAAACCAACAAGCGGGAGTGAGTCCGAGACCCAGTACTTC.